Sequencing of this TCR beta chain was carried out in a study of blood T cell repertoires in COVID-19. In the study overall: Specimens from acute and convalescent COVID-19 originated in the United States, Italy and Spain. The analysed material was cDNA or gDNA that came from T cells, B-cell-depleted T cells, or PBMCs.

In the authors' methods: Reference gene primer amplification gave estimated nucleated cell counts. Sequencing was performed with immunoSEQ multiplex PCR; in TCRdb, only in-frame clones are kept and a portion is missing. The V and J calls and clone size are taken from that table; D and trimming were inferred from the DNA. Seen here are around 140,000 clones, 86% observed once, and the top ten hold roughly 8%. The sample holds one count of this clone. The trim removed 10 bases at V and 7 bases at J, leaving 12 bases unmatched. CDR3 size: 14 residues. Germline assignment: CDR1 MDHEN and CDR2 SYDVKM. The TCR originated in an older woman with acute or convalescent COVID-19. The chain is built from TRBV28 and TRBJ2-4, with 8 nucleotides matching TRBD1. The sample comprised peripheral blood. The CDR3 reads CATAEGQGANIQYF. As DNA, the CDR3 is TGTGCCACCGCCGAGGGGCAGGGGGCGAACATTCAGTACTTC.